Each of the 17 T cell receptor beta chains below was sequenced from the same sample in a study of cytomegalovirus exposure and HLA in healthy donors (dated by TCRdb to about 2017). The method behind the library was the immunoSEQ multiplex PCR assay. For the multiplex PCR, a mixture combining 60 forward primers for TCR Vbeta segments and 13 reverse primers for TCR Jbeta segments was used. TCRdb took this table from immuneACCESS and kept in-frame rearrangements with V and J called. Such tables lack part of the clones; where checked against another copy, unresolved V genes explain under half of the gap, and the rest is unexplained. The sample profile shows roughly 100,000 clones; approximately 72% of them were found once. The ten largest clones represent 7% to 9% of the sample. Specimen: PBMCs. The receptors were sampled from a man in his forties or fifties in good health and CMV-seropositive.

The CDR3 bases are TGTGCCAGCAGTTTTACGGGGTTTAGCACAGATACGCAGTATTTT. Its translation: CASSFTGFSTDTQYF. The J gene is TRBJ2-3, the V gene TRBV27; tentatively, D is TRBD2 (5 bases). The CDR3 runs 15 residues. From germline, CDR1 is MNHEY and CDR2 SMNVEV (reference sequence). Trimming left V 3 bases short and J 0 bases short, with 10 bases between.

The CDR3 DNA reads as TGTGCCAGCAGCGAGGTCGGGGGGGCCGTTAATGAGCAGTTCTTC. Its translation: CASSEVGGAVNEQFF. The V call is TRBV2, the J call TRBJ2-1; TRBD2 agrees at 8 bases. CDR1 and CDR2 (germline): SNHLY, FYNNEI. V lost 6 bases and J lost 7; bases outside the gene matches: 11. The CDR3 contains 15 residues.

This chain uses TRBV5-1 with TRBJ1-4; tentatively, D is TRBD1 (5 bases). Trimming shortened V by 3 bases and J by 2 bases, and 8 bases separated the two germline ends. The CDR3 is made up of 14 amino acids. CDR1 and CDR2 from the germline V gene are SGHRS and YFSETQ. Written as DNA, the CDR3 is TGCGCCAGCAGCTCGGGGGGGACTAATGAAAAACTGTTTTTT. It translates to CASSSGGTNEKLFF.

This clone was observed a single time. The chain recombines TRBV6-1 with TRBJ1-5; a possible D gene is TRBD1 (5 bases). This CDR3 comprises 15 residues. CDR1 is MNHNS, CDR2 SASEGT, per germline. Trimming left V 5 bases short and J 3 bases short, with 14 bases between. The CDR3 reads CASSSRGTDNQPQHF. DNA of the CDR3: TGTGCCAGCAGTTCGCGGGGGACGGACAATCAGCCCCAGCATTTT.

The count of this clone is one. The chain joins TRBV28 to TRBJ1-3; no firm D call. CDR1 MDHEN and CDR2 SYDVKM come from the germline V gene. The CDR3 totals 11 residues. Trimming stripped 7 bases from V and 4 bases from J, with 5 bases between. The DNA of the CDR3 is TGTGCCAGCACCTCCGGAAACACCATATATTTT. Translated: CASTSGNTIYF.

With respect to this clone: The same CDR3 also results from other DNA sequences found in this sample. This chain uses TRBV13 with TRBJ1-2; D ambiguous. This CDR3 is built from 16 residues. Germline V gene data show CDR1 as PRHDT and CDR2 as FYEKMQ (reference sequence). Trimming pared 2 bases from V and 0 bases from J, leaving 13 bases between. Written as DNA, the CDR3 is TGTGCCAGCAGCTTAACGGGGTCCCACTCTAACTATGGCTACACCTTC. Encoded protein: CASSLTGSHSNYGYTF.

V and J are TRBV9 and TRBJ2-2; a weak D match, TRBD2 (7 bases). V lost 4 bases and J lost 3, with 19 bases in between. The CDR3 is made up of 17 amino acids. Germline assignment: CDR1 SGDLS and CDR2 YYNGEE. The CDR3 DNA reads TGTGCCAGCAGCCCCCGGGGGGCTAGGCGGGACACCGGGGAGCTGTTTTTT. Translating gives CASSPRGARRDTGELFF.

This clone has just a few counts. This sequence joins TRBV4-1 and TRBJ2-1, with 9 bases lining up with TRBD2. V was pared by 5 bases and J by 5 bases, with 7 bases of the junction left unmatched. Germline values: CDR1 MGHRA, CDR2 YSYEKL. This CDR3 contains 15 residues. DNA of the CDR3: TGCGCCAGCAGCTTCAGCGGGAGGAACGACAATGAGCAGTTCTTC. Translation gives CASSFSGRNDNEQFF.

The CDR3 bases are TGTGCCAGTAGTCCCCTTCGCTCGGGAAGTTCCGAGCAGTACTTC. It yields the protein CASSPLRSGSSEQYF. This chain links TRBV19 with TRBJ2-7, with a weak D call TRBD2 (5 bases). The CDR3 covers 15 residues. Trimming shortened V by 5 bases and J by 6 bases, and 20 bases separated the two germline ends. CDR1 LNHDA and CDR2 SQIVND come from the germline V gene (reference sequence).

The chain has TRBV9 and TRBJ1-2; 7 bases fit TRBD1. This CDR3 has 14 amino acids. Losses at the gene ends were 4 bases for V and 8 bases for J; bases not matched to a gene: 11. Germline CDR1 and CDR2: SGDLS and YYNGEE. The CDR3 is CASSIPGTAWGYTF. DNA for the CDR3: TGTGCCAGCAGCATCCCGGGGACAGCGTGGGGCTACACCTTC.

On this clone itself: The junction departs from germline at one end; a sequencing error may be responsible. The chain combines TRBV13 with TRBJ2-1; the D gene is possibly TRBD2 (7 bases). The CDR3 consists of 16 residues. Germline CDR1 PRHDT, CDR2 FYEKMQ (reference sequence). The CDR3 sequence is CASTLGGLAAYNEQFF. In DNA form, the CDR3 reads TGTGCCAGCACCTTAGGGGGGCTAGCGGCCTACAATGAGCAGTTCTTC.

V is TRBV6-1 and J is TRBJ1-1; D is undetermined. This CDR3 contains 11 residues. Trimming left V 4 bases short and J 10 bases short, with 10 bases between. Germline V gene data show CDR1 as MNHNS and CDR2 as SASEGT. The CDR3 loop is CASSASCRAFF. In DNA form, the CDR3 reads TGTGCCAGCAGTGCTAGTTGTAGAGCTTTCTTT.

This clone was counted only a few times. The chain combines TRBV9 with TRBJ1-2, with D possibly being TRBD1 (5 bases). Germline loops: CDR1 SGDLS, CDR2 YYNGEE. V dropped 0 bases and J dropped 1 base, with 7 bases sitting between them. This CDR3 has 14 residues. DNA for the CDR3: TGTGCCAGCAGCGTAGGGGGGGGTAACTATGGCTACACCTTC. This translates into CASSVGGGNYGYTF.

The J gene is TRBJ2-1, the V gene TRBV5-4, with 12 bases aligning to TRBD2. The junction had 5 bases not matched to a gene; V was cut back by 3 bases and J by 7 bases. The CDR3 totals 15 residues. CDR1 is SGHNT and CDR2 is YYREEE in the germline V gene (reference sequence). CDR3 coding DNA: TGTGCCAGCAGCTATCCTAGCGGGGGGGATAATGAGCAGTTCTTC. Protein: CASSYPSGGDNEQFF.

The chain combines TRBV21-1 with TRBJ2-4; the table's D call of TRBD1 was not tested on the DNA. TRBV21-1 is designated a pseudogene. CDR3 length: 18 amino acids. The CDR3 protein is CASSKGVDNILAKNIQYF. The CDR3 nucleotides are TGTGCCAGCAGCAAAGGTGTGGACAACATACTAGCCAAAAACATTCAGTACTTC.

The chain employs TRBV29-1 and TRBJ2-1, with 7 bases fitting TRBD2. Looked up from germline, CDR1 is SQVTM and CDR2 is ANQGSEA. V shed 4 bases and J 0 bases; nucleotides not matched to a gene: 0. The CDR3 is 13 amino acids. CDR3 sequence reads: CSVGGGSYNEQFF. Written as DNA, the CDR3 is TGCAGCGTTGGGGGGGGCTCCTACAATGAGCAGTTCTTC.

The genes are TRBV9 and TRBJ2-5; TRBD2 matches 11 bases. CDR1 is SGDLS, CDR2 YYNGEE, per germline. The CDR3 totals 15 residues. Germline trimming cut 3 bases from V and 5 bases from J; bases unmatched to any gene: 6. The CDR3 region is CASSDIAGGLETQYF. The CDR3 DNA reads TGTGCCAGCAGCGACATAGCGGGAGGGTTGGAGACCCAGTACTTC.